What follows are 9 T cell receptor beta chains derived from one specimen sequenced in a study of response to subunit inactivated influenza vaccine. TCRdb passed the RT-PCR reads through MiXCR, listing each CDR3 protein once. The repertoire includes about 540,000 distinct CDR3 sequences, around a quarter of them detected once, and 2.5% to 3% sits in the top ten. This sample was also put to use in a study of T cells expressing NK-cell markers. That work contributes: Beta-chain TCR cDNA was generated via 5'RACE template switching with UMIs.

This specimen consisted of CD4+ T cells sorted from PBMCs, obtained approximately 13 days after vaccination. The receptors come from a man aged 50 or older who received an inactivated influenza vaccine.

This chain joins TRBV6-5 and TRBJ1-5; D is uncertain. V lost 5 bases, J lost 0 bases, and 8 bases lay in between. The CDR3 contains 14 residues. CDR1 MNHEY and CDR2 SVGAGI come from the germline V gene. This CDR3 is CASSHRNSNQPQHF. The CDR3 DNA reads TGTGCCAGCAGTCACAGAAATAGCAATCAGCCCCAGCATTTT.

The rearrangement uses TRBV24-1 and TRBJ1-6; no definite D call. The CDR3 is 15 residues long. The V end lost 2 bases, the J end lost 8 bases, and 12 bases lay between the germline ends. CDR1 and CDR2 (germline): KGHDR, SFDVKD. The CDR3 DNA is TGTGCCACCAGTGATTGGGCGATTATCGATTCACCCCTCCACTTT. Translating it yields CATSDWAIIDSPLHF.

The chain carries TRBV10-3 and TRBJ2-1; D perhaps matches TRBD2 (6 bases). Germline V lookup: CDR1 ENHRY, CDR2 SYGVKD. The V end was cut by 6 bases, the J end by 9 bases, with 15 bases between. This CDR3 spans 13 amino acids. CDR3 coding DNA: TGTGCCATCAGGGGACTGCTAGTGGGTGAGCAGTTCTTC. Translation: CAIRGLLVGEQFF.

This chain joins TRBV10-3 and TRBJ1-2; 9 bases agree with TRBD1. The CDR3 consists of 16 residues. Per the germline V gene, CDR1 is ENHRY and CDR2 is SYGVKD. Losses at the gene ends were 6 bases for V and 0 bases for J; bases not matched to a gene: 8. CDR3 DNA sequence: TGTGCCATCAGCCCGGGACAGGGCCTCACTAACTATGGCTACACCTTC. This encodes CAISPGQGLTNYGYTF.

The chain employs TRBV5-5 and TRBJ2-7; TRBD2 is a possible D gene (6 bases). CDR1 SGHKS and CDR2 YYEKEE come from the germline V gene (reference sequence). The length of the CDR3 is 15 residues. Trimming pared 1 base from V and 0 bases from J, leaving 11 bases between. In DNA, the CDR3 is TGTGCCAGCAGCTTGCATCTAGCGAACTCCTACGAGCAGTACTTC. The encoded protein is CASSLHLANSYEQYF.

The rearrangement links TRBV7-2 to TRBJ2-1; TRBD2 is a possible D gene (5 bases). Germline CDR1 SGHTA, CDR2 FQGNSA. The CDR3 loop spans 12 amino acids. Deletions cut 5 bases from V and 11 bases from J, with 13 bases between. The CDR3 coding sequence is TGTGCCAGCAGCAAAAGCTGGGAGCAGCAGTTCTTC. Translation: CASSKSWEQQFF. The complete variable domain, with remaining parts taken from reference TRBV7-2 and TRBJ2-1, reads GAGVSQSPSNKVTEKGKDVELRCDPISGHTALYWYRQSLGQGLEFLIYFQGNSAPDKSGLPSDRFSAERTGGSVSTLTIQRTQQEDSAVYLCASSKSWEQQFFGPGTRLTVL.

This chain connects TRBV20-1 to TRBJ2-1; 8 nucleotides agree with TRBD2. The CDR3 contains 15 residues. Germline V lookup: CDR1 DFQATT, CDR2 SNEGSKA (reference sequence). The V and J ends lost 3 bases and 3 bases, in that order; junction bases with no gene match: 7. CDR3 DNA sequence: TGCAGTGCTAGGGTAGCGGGGAGGATCTACAATGAGCAGTTCTTC. Encoded protein: CSARVAGRIYNEQFF.

The gene calls are TRBV5-1 and TRBJ2-6; possible D gene TRBD1, 6 bases. There are 17 residues in the CDR3. Germline loops: CDR1 SGHRS, CDR2 YFSETQ. Trimming stripped 0 bases from V and 0 bases from J, with 10 bases between. Written as DNA, the CDR3 is TGCGCCAGCAGCTTGGTGGACAGACCCTCTGGGGCCAACGTCCTGACTTTC. It codes for CASSLVDRPSGANVLTF.

This clonotype occurred a few times. This rearrangement joins TRBV25-1 to TRBJ2-2; the match to TRBD2 covers 8 bases. V trimming: 3 bases; J trimming: 7 bases; junction bases outside the gene matches: 4. Germline CDR1 reads MGHDK; CDR2 reads SYGVNS. The CDR3 extends over 14 amino acids. DNA for the CDR3: TGTGCCAGCAGTGATGGACTAGCCGGCGGGGAGCTGTTTTTT. This gives the protein CASSDGLAGGELFF.